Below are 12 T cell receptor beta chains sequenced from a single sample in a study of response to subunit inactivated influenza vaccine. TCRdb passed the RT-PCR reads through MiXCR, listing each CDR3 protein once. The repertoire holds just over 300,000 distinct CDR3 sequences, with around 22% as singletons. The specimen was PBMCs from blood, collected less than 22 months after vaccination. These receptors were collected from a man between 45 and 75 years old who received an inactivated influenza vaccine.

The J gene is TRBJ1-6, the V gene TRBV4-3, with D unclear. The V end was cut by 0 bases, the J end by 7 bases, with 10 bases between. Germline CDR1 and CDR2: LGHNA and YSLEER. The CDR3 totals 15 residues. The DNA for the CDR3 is TGCGCCAGCAGCCAAGATAGCGGGCTAAATTCACCCCTCCACTTT. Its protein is CASSQDSGLNSPLHF.

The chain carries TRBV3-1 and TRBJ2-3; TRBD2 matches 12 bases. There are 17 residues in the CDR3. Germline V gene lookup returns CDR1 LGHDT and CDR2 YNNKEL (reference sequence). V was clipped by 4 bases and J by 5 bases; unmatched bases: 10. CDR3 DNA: TGTGCCAGCAGCCGTTCAGCTAGCGGGGGGGCGAAAGATACGCAGTATTTT. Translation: CASSRSASGGAKDTQYF.

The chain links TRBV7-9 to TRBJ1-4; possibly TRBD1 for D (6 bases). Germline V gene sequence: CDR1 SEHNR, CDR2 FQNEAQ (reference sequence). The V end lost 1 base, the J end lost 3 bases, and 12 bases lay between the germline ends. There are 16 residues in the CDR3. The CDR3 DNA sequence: TGTGCCAGCAGCTTAGACAGGGTGCGAGCTAATGAAAAACTGTTTTTT. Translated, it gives CASSLDRVRANEKLFF.

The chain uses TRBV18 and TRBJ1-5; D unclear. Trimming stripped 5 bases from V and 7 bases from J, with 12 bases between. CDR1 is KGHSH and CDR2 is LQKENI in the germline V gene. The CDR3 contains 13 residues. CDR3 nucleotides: TGTGCCAGCTCATTTTCGGTCGAGCAGCCCCAGCATTTT. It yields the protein CASSFSVEQPQHF.

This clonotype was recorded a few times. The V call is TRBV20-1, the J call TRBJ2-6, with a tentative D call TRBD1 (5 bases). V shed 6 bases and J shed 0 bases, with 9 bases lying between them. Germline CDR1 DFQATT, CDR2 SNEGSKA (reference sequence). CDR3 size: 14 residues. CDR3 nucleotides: TGCAGTGCCAATACAGGCTCTGGGGCCAACGTCCTGACTTTC. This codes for CSANTGSGANVLTF.

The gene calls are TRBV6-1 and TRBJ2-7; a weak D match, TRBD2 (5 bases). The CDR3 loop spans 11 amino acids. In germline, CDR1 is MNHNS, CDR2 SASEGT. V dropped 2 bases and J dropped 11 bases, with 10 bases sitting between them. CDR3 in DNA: TGTGCCAGCAGTGAACGGGGAAAGAAGTACTTC. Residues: CASSERGKKYF.

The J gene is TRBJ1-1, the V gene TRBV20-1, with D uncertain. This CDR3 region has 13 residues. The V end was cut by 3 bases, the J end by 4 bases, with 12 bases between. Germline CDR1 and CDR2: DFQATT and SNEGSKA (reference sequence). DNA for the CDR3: TGCAGTGCTAGTCAACGGGGAGGCACTGAAGCTTTCTTT. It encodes CSASQRGGTEAFF.

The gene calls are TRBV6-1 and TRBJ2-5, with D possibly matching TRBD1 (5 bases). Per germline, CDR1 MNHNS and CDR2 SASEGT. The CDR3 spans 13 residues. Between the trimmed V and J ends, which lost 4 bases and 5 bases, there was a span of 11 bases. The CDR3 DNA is TGTGCCAGCAGTGTCAGGGCCCTGGAGACCCAGTACTTC. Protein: CASSVRALETQYF.

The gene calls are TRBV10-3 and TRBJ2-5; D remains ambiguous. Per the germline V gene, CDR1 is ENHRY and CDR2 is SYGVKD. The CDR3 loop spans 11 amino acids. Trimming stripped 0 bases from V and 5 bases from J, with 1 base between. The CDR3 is CAISESETQYF. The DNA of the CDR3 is TGTGCCATCAGTGAGTCGGAGACCCAGTACTTC.

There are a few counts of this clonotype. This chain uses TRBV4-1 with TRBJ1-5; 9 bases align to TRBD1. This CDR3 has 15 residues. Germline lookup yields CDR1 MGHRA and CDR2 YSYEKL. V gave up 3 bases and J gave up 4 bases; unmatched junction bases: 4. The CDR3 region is CASSQGQGKNQPQHF. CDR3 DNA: TGCGCCAGCAGCCAGGGACAGGGCAAGAATCAGCCCCAGCATTTT.

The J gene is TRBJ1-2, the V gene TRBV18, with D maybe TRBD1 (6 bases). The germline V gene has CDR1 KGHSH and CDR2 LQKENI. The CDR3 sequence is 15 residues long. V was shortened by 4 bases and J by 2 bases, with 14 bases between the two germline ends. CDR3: CASSRPGDGNYGYTF. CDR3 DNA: TGTGCCAGCTCACGCCCAGGGGACGGCAACTATGGCTACACCTTC.

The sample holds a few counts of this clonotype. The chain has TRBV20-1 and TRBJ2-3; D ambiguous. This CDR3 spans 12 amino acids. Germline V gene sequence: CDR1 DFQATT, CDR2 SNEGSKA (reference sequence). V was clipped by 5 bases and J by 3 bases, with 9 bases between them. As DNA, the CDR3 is TGCAGTGCTCCCCACCCAACAGATACGCAGTATTTT. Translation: CSAPHPTDTQYF.